This T cell receptor (beta chain) was recorded in a study of T cell responses to AZD1222 COVID-19 vaccine. Overall study context: Second doses were pooled across both intervals (about 4 or about 12 weeks). Study-wide points: The study reported that nearly half of spike-specific TCRs target unmutated variant regions. Possibly, clonal diversity was underestimated; donors were largely white British and included more females.

This clone was found once. Its antigen is not identified. The CDR3 has 9 amino acids. Germline CDR1 is SQVTM and CDR2 is ANQGSEA. V dropped 2 bases and J dropped 10 bases, with 5 bases sitting between them. TCRdb's copy holds only in-frame clones and misses some; the assay was immunoSEQ multiplex PCR. In the table there are 90,000 to 130,000 clones, around 93% of which are singletons. This TCR derives from an adult in good health. V is TRBV29-1 and J is TRBJ1-1; D unresolved. The specimen was peripheral blood, collected on day 0 of AZD1222 vaccination. For the CDR3, the DNA is TGCAGCGTTGAACCTCGAGCTTTCTTT. Translation: CSVEPRAFF.